The rows below give T cell receptor beta chains drawn from one sample of a study of shared clonotypes between healthy human individuals. Data came from immunoSEQ multiplex PCR; TCRdb stores just in-frame clones and leaves some out. The sample shows roughly 700,000 clones, 90% of them seen only once. Sequenced sample: memory CD8+ T cells from PBMCs. These receptors all stem from a young man in good health. Some clones in this sample may be carry-over from other donors' samples. The CDR3 runs from the conserved cysteine through the conserved F or W. Each record gives: clone size, V gene, J gene, D gene, CDR3 DNA, CDR3 protein. A D gene is named only where the DNA matches it firmly. Only some rows state a clone size, as once, few, many or a class for expanded clones.

NA	TRBV27	TRBJ1-4	TRBD1	TGTGCCAGCAGTCCGTGGGGACAGGGGAATGAAAAACTGTTTTTT	CASSPWGQGNEKLFF
NA	TRBV4-1	TRBJ2-5	NA	TGCGCCAGCAGCCTCTTAGCGGTACAAGAGACCCAGTACTTC	CASSLLAVQETQYF
NA	TRBV9	TRBJ2-4	NA	TGTGCCAGCAGCGTTGTGGCACCTTTAGCCAAAAACATTCAGTACTTC	CASSVVAPLAKNIQYF
NA	TRBV6-1	TRBJ2-7	TRBD2	TGTGCCAGCAGTGAAGCGGCTAGCGGGTATTACGAGCAGTACTTC	CASSEAASGYYEQYF
once	TRBV28	TRBJ2-1	NA	TGTGCTACGCGGGTGGAAGAAGACTACAATGAGCAGTTCTTC	CATRVEEDYNEQFF
NA	TRBV19	TRBJ2-2	NA	TGTGCCAGTAGTATCGGCGGCGGGGAGCTGTTTTTT	CASSIGGGELFF
many	TRBV6-6	TRBJ2-3	TRBD2	TGTGCCAGCAGTTCGGAACTAGCGGGAGCGACAGATACGCAGTATTTT	CASSSELAGATDTQYF
NA	TRBV14	TRBJ2-7	NA	TGTGCCAGCAGCCAAAGGAGTGGCTACGAGCAGTACTTC	CASSQRSGYEQYF
once	TRBV28	TRBJ2-2	NA	TGTGCCAGCAGCCTGGACACTCTTATCGGGGAGCTGTTTTTT	CASSLDTLIGELFF
once	TRBV18	TRBJ2-5	NA	TGTGCCAGCTCACCATGGGAGTACCAAGAGACCCAGTACTTC	CASSPWEYQETQYF
NA	TRBV28	TRBJ2-7	TRBD1	TGTGCCAGCAGTTTGGGGACAGGGGTAAACGAGCAGTACTTC	CASSLGTGVNEQYF
NA	TRBV28	TRBJ2-2	NA	TGTGCCAGCAGTTTACCACTAGAGGGAGCATCCACCGGGGAGCTGTTTTTT	CASSLPLEGASTGELFF
many	TRBV27	TRBJ2-7	TRBD2	TGTGCCAGCAGTTTAAGGGCGGGAGTCTACTACGAGCAGTACTTC	CASSLRAGVYYEQYF
NA	TRBV10-3	TRBJ2-7	TRBD2	TGTGCCATCAGTGATAGGTCGGGGACTAGCGGGAGTGGTGAGCAGTACTTC	CAISDRSGTSGSGEQYF
NA	TRBV7-9	TRBJ2-2	NA	TGTGCCAGCAACTTAGGGACCCAGGGGACCGGGGAGCTGTTTTTT	CASNLGTQGTGELFF
NA	TRBV7-9	TRBJ2-1	NA	TGTGCCAGCAGCCTCGACTGGAGCTCCTACAATGAGCAGTTCTTC	CASSLDWSSYNEQFF
once	TRBV28	TRBJ2-2	TRBD2	TGTGCCAGCAGTTTATGGGGGAGGGAGAACACCGGGGAGCTGTTTTTT	CASSLWGRENTGELFF
NA	TRBV2	TRBJ2-7	TRBD1	TGTGCCAGCAGTAGGACAGGGGGCGCCGAGCAGTACTTC	CASSRTGGAEQYF
few	TRBV13	TRBJ2-1	TRBD2	TGTGCCAGCACCCCTCCGAGCGGGACCTACAATGAGCAGTTCTTC	CASTPPSGTYNEQFF
NA	TRBV13	TRBJ1-2	NA	TGTGCCAGCAGCCCCGAGGGAAAAGATGGCTACACCTTC	CASSPEGKDGYTF
NA	TRBV5-1	TRBJ2-2	NA	TGCGCCAGCAGATCGGGCTTTCGGGAACCCGGGGAGCTGTTTTTT	CASRSGFREPGELFF
few	TRBV10-3	TRBJ1-1	NA	TGTGCCATCGTTGGCACCTTGAACACTGAAGCTTTCTTT	CAIVGTLNTEAFF
NA	TRBV9	TRBJ1-1	NA	TGTGCCAGCAGCGTTAGCATCAGGGTTGGGGTGGACACTGAAGCTTTCTTT	CASSVSIRVGVDTEAFF
NA	TRBV28	TRBJ2-1	NA	TGTGCCAGCAGCCTCGGGGACGGAGCCTACAATGAGCAGTTCTTC	CASSLGDGAYNEQFF